Below, one T cell receptor beta chain is given with its context. Measured with immunoSEQ multiplex PCR; TCRdb has only the in-frame clones, and not every one. The profile shows a few hundred thousand clones, about nine tenths of them singletons. The participants were between about 18 and 95 years old and came from roughly 25 US areas. These data originate in a study of blood T cell repertoires in COVID-19. At the level of the study: Collection of acute and convalescent COVID-19 samples took place in the United States, Italy and Spain. PBMCs, B-cell-depleted T cells, or T cells were the source of the cDNA or gDNA that made up the material.

Germline CDR1 is SGHVS and CDR2 is FNYEAQ. CDR3 length: 16 amino acids. The V segment lost 5 bases and the J segment 3 bases; nucleotides outside the gene matches: 11. The TCR comes from a human donor in a cohort exposed to, infected with or recovered from COVID-19 (not recorded which). The donor label of this sample is uncertain. The specimen sequenced was PBMCs or T cells enriched from blood (not recorded which). The rearrangement joins TRBV7-6 to TRBJ2-3, with 7 bases fitting TRBD2. CDR3 DNA sequence: TGTGCCAGCAGCCCATCCTACAGCGGGGTTACAGATACGCAGTATTTT. Its translation: CASSPSYSGVTDTQYF.